This entry lists 12 T cell receptor beta chains sequenced from one sample in a study of T cells in localized non-small cell lung cancer (dated by TCRdb to the early 2020s). The protocol used for the library was the immunoSEQ multiplex PCR assay. TCRdb provides this immuneACCESS table in a form limited to in-frame rearrangements. Some clones are lacking; in checked studies, under half of them reflect an unresolved V gene, and why the rest are absent is not known. The sample profile shows under 35,000 clones; approximately 92% of them were found once. Together, the top ten hold over 3.5% of the sample. This sample comprised peripheral blood mononuclear cells, obtained before any cancer treatment. These receptors were obtained from a woman aged 35 to 69 with stage III lung adenocarcinoma.

The chain joins TRBV7-8 to TRBJ2-2, with a possible D match to TRBD1 (6 bases). CDR3 size: 16 residues. The V end was cut by 5 bases, the J end by 0 bases, with 13 bases between. Germline V gene data show CDR1 as SGHVS and CDR2 as FQNEAQ. CDR3 protein: CASSLLQGANTGELFF. The CDR3 region has the DNA TGTGCCAGCAGCCTGCTACAGGGCGCGAACACCGGGGAGCTGTTTTTT.

The J gene is TRBJ1-5, the V gene TRBV7-9; D is undetermined. The CDR3 length is 15 residues. In germline, CDR1 is SEHNR, CDR2 FQNEAQ (reference sequence). Trimming removed 1 base at V and 0 bases at J, with 7 bases between. CDR3 sequence: CASSLDSLSNQPQHF. Written as DNA, the CDR3 is TGTGCCAGCAGCTTAGACAGCCTTAGCAATCAGCCCCAGCATTTT.

The V gene is TRBV19, the J gene TRBJ2-1; D uncertain. Germline V lookup: CDR1 LNHDA, CDR2 SQIVND (reference sequence). V dropped 3 bases and J dropped 0 bases, with 6 bases sitting between them. The CDR3 covers 14 residues. CDR3: CASSMSNSYNEQFF. The CDR3 nucleotides are TGTGCCAGTAGTATGAGTAACTCCTACAATGAGCAGTTCTTC. The full variable domain, in which reference TRBV19 and TRBJ2-1 provide the parts outside the CDR3, is DGGITQSPKYLFRKEGQNVTLSCEQNLNHDAMYWYRQDPGQGLRLIYYSQIVNDFQKGDIAEGYSVSREKKESFPLTVTSAQKNPTAFYLCASSMSNSYNEQFFGPGTRLTVL.

The chain links TRBV7-6 to TRBJ2-1, with a tentative D call TRBD2 (6 bases). Trimming took 5 bases from V and 0 from J, leaving 14 bases between them. Germline V gene sequence: CDR1 SGHVS, CDR2 FNYEAQ. The length of the CDR3 is 16 residues. The CDR3 loop is CASSPTAGSSYNEQFF. DNA of the CDR3: TGTGCCAGCAGCCCTACTGCGGGGAGCTCCTACAATGAGCAGTTCTTC.

This clone is a singleton in its sample. The chain recombines TRBV11-2 with TRBJ2-7; D is possibly TRBD2 (6 bases). V shed 5 bases and J shed 7 bases, with 18 bases lying between them. Germline lookup yields CDR1 SGHAT and CDR2 FQNNGV. The CDR3 is 14 residues long. The CDR3, as DNA: TGTGCCAGCAGCGTCGGGACTGTCCCTGTAGAGCAGTACTTC. It specifies CASSVGTVPVEQYF.

The chain employs TRBV6-6 and TRBJ2-7; 10 nucleotides match TRBD1. The germline CDR1 and CDR2 sequences are MNHNY and SVGAGI (reference sequence). This CDR3 is built from 15 residues. V was clipped by 7 bases and J by 3 bases; unmatched bases: 9. The CDR3 nucleotides are TGTGCCAGCAACCAAGACAGGGGGCGCATCTACGAGCAGTACTTC. It translates to CASNQDRGRIYEQYF.

This clone was seen once. The CDR3 region has the DNA TGTGCCAGCAGTTTAACGTCAGGGGTGGGGGAGCAGTACTTC. This encodes CASSLTSGVGEQYF. V usage is TRBV27 and J usage is TRBJ2-7; D may be TRBD1 (6 bases). The CDR3 has 14 amino acids. V gave up 2 bases and J gave up 7 bases, with 15 bases separating them. CDR1 is MNHEY and CDR2 is SMNVEV in the germline V gene (reference sequence).

The chain links TRBV6-1 to TRBJ2-7; D is perhaps TRBD1 (5 bases). CDR3 length: 13 amino acids. The germline gives CDR1 MNHNS, CDR2 SASEGT. Deletions cut 6 bases from V and 4 bases from J, with 13 bases between. CDR3 coding DNA: TGTGCCAGCAGGCAGGGTCAAGGGTACGAGCAGTACTTC. This sequence encodes CASRQGQGYEQYF.

The gene calls are TRBV4-1 and TRBJ1-2; a possible D gene is TRBD1 (5 bases). V was pared by 4 bases and J by 1 base, with 16 bases between. The CDR3 has 16 residues. Germline CDR1 reads MGHRA; CDR2 reads YSYEKL. CDR3 bases: TGCGCCAGCAGCCCCGAAGGGGCAGCGGGTAACTATGGCTACACCTTC. Translation gives CASSPEGAAGNYGYTF.

The gene calls are TRBV7-6 and TRBJ2-2; D perhaps matches TRBD2 (6 bases). Germline loops: CDR1 SGHVS, CDR2 FNYEAQ. V was clipped by 3 bases and J by 3 bases, with 14 bases between them. This CDR3 spans 16 amino acids. The CDR3 sequence is CASSLLASWDTGELFF. The CDR3 region has the DNA TGTGCCAGCAGCTTGCTAGCGTCATGGGACACCGGGGAGCTGTTTTTT.

V and J are TRBV30 and TRBJ1-4; 7 nucleotides line up with TRBD1. Germline CDR1 and CDR2: GTSNPN and SVGIG (reference sequence). The CDR3 sequence is 14 residues long. J gave up 7 bases and V 2 bases, and 7 bases lay outside the gene matches. Here the CDR3 DNA reads TGTGCCTGGAGTAGAAGGGGGCGAGGTGAAAAACTGTTTTTT. This gives the protein CAWSRRGRGEKLFF.

This chain uses TRBV6-1 with TRBJ1-4; D gene unclear. CDR1 and CDR2 (germline): MNHNS, SASEGT. The V and J ends lost 10 bases and 8 bases respectively, with 11 bases between them. CDR3 length equals 11 residues. This CDR3 reads CATRFAEKLFF. DNA of the CDR3: TGTGCCACCAGATTCGCGGAAAAACTGTTTTTT.